Below, 22 T cell receptor beta chains from the same sample are listed, as sequenced in a study of early T cells in non-severe SARS-CoV-2 infection. From the 5' RACE reads, TCRdb called clonotypes with MiXCR, one entry per CDR3 protein. In the table there are 55,000 to 65,000 distinct CDR3 sequences, more than 8.5% of which are singletons. Sequenced material: whole blood. Receptor source: an adult who was a healthcare worker with PCR-confirmed SARS-CoV-2 infection or an uninfected control (not recorded which).

The rearrangement joins TRBV20-1 to TRBJ1-5; the D gene is possibly TRBD1 (5 bases). The V gene's germline CDR1 is DFQATT and CDR2 SNEGSKA (reference sequence). The CDR3 has 16 amino acids. The V end lost 4 bases, the J end lost 6 bases, and 22 bases lay between the germline ends. CDR3 amino acids: CSAKPHEGIGTQPQHF. Here the CDR3 DNA reads TGCAGTGCTAAGCCCCATGAGGGGATCGGGACTCAGCCCCAGCATTTT.

This clonotype occurred many times. This chain connects TRBV6-2 or TRBV6-3 to TRBJ2-2; D uncertain. The V gene lost 0 bases and the J gene lost 5 bases, with 4 bases spanning the gap. Germline CDR1 reads MNHEY; CDR2 reads SVGEGT. This CDR3 has 13 residues. CDR3 protein: CASSYSGTGELFF. Here the CDR3 DNA reads TGTGCCAGCAGTTACTCCGGAACCGGGGAGCTGTTTTTT.

This clonotype was detected many times. The chain combines TRBV12-3 or TRBV12-4 with TRBJ2-5; 9 nucleotides agree with TRBD1. V shed 7 bases, J shed 0 bases, and the junction held 6 bases outside the gene matches. This CDR3 is 15 amino acids long. CDR3: CASTLGDRDQETQYF. The DNA for the CDR3 is TGTGCCAGCACCCTCGGGGACAGGGACCAAGAGACCCAGTACTTC.

This clonotype showed up just a few times. CDR3 sequence (DNA): TGTGCCAGCAGCGAACGCAGGGGGAACACTGAAGCTTTCTTT. Translated: CASSERRGNTEAFF. The chain uses TRBV7-2 and TRBJ1-1, with D possibly being TRBD1 (6 bases). Trimming took off 5 bases at V and 1 base at J, with 11 bases between the two ends. The CDR3 totals 14 residues. Germline CDR1 reads SGHTA; CDR2 reads FQGNSA.

V usage is TRBV19 and J usage is TRBJ2-4; 8 positions agree with TRBD1. The trim removed 4 bases at V and 5 bases at J, leaving 1 base unmatched. This CDR3 has 13 residues. CDR1 and CDR2 from the germline V gene are LNHDA and SQIVND (reference sequence). The CDR3 bases are TGTGCCAGTAGTACGGGACAGGAAAACATTCAGTACTTC. This translates into CASSTGQENIQYF.

This clonotype was counted ten times or more. The chain joins TRBV28 to TRBJ1-2; D uncertain. With 3 bases removed from V and 3 bases from J, the gap between germline ends came to 11 bases. CDR3 length: 14 amino acids. Germline V CDR1 and CDR2: MDHEN, SYDVKM. The CDR3 protein is CASSFDGTHYGYTF. In DNA form, the CDR3 reads TGTGCCAGCAGTTTTGATGGCACCCACTATGGCTACACCTTC.

This clonotype was observed many times. The gene calls are TRBV24-1 and TRBJ2-1; no clear D gene. Germline assignment: CDR1 KGHDR and CDR2 SFDVKD. CDR3 length: 11 amino acids. Trimming stripped 7 bases from V and 15 bases from J, with 15 bases between. The CDR3 nucleotides read TGTGCCACCAGAATTAACACCGACTGGTTCTTC. Its protein product is CATRINTDWFF.

This rearrangement joins TRBV19 to TRBJ2-7, with 8 bases aligning to TRBD2. V shed 4 bases, J shed 2 bases, and the junction held 7 bases outside the gene matches. Germline V gene lookup returns CDR1 LNHDA and CDR2 SQIVND (reference sequence). The CDR3 contains 15 residues. The CDR3 loop is CASSSVGAGAYEQYF. In DNA, the CDR3 is TGTGCCAGTAGTAGTGTTGGAGCGGGGGCCTACGAGCAGTACTTC.

This clonotype has just a few counts. This chain joins TRBV19 and TRBJ2-4, with 9 bases fitting TRBD1. J was trimmed by 2 bases and V by 7 bases; bases with no gene match: 9. The germline V gene encodes CDR1 LNHDA and CDR2 SQIVND (reference sequence). The CDR3 sequence is 16 residues long. The CDR3 DNA is TGTGCCAGTACCCCGGACAGGGGAGGAACCAAAAACATTCAGTACTTC. It codes for CASTPDRGGTKNIQYF.

This sequence joins TRBV7-3 and TRBJ2-1; D is perhaps TRBD1 (6 bases). The CDR3 sequence is 12 residues long. In germline, CDR1 is SGHTA, CDR2 FQGTGA. Trimming removed 1 base at V and 15 bases at J, with 13 bases between. The CDR3 loop reads CASSLMATGLFF. CDR3 sequence (DNA): TGTGCCAGCAGCTTAATGGCCACAGGGTTGTTCTTC.

This clonotype was observed at least ten times. The chain employs TRBV6-4 and TRBJ2-1; 7 nucleotides match TRBD2. Germline V lookup: CDR1 MRHNA, CDR2 SNTAGT. V gave up 5 bases and J gave up 6 bases; unmatched junction bases: 10. The CDR3 covers 15 residues. In nucleotides, the CDR3 is TGTGCCAGCAGTCGGCTGGCGGGAGAAGTCAATGAGCAGTTCTTC. Its translation is CASSRLAGEVNEQFF.

A few counts support this clonotype. The CDR3 sequence is CATRVGQGGQYF. The CDR3 nucleotides are TGTGCCACCCGGGTCGGACAGGGGGGGCAGTATTTT. This chain connects TRBV10-3 to TRBJ2-3; TRBD1 agrees at 10 bases. The CDR3 runs to 12 residues. Per the germline V gene, CDR1 is ENHRY and CDR2 is SYGVKD. Trimming removed 10 bases from V and 11 bases from J; junction bases left unmatched: 9.

The chain is built from TRBV7-8 and TRBJ2-1, with 8 bases that match TRBD2. Germline CDR1 and CDR2: SGHVS and FQNEAQ. The CDR3 is made up of 16 amino acids. V was clipped by 5 bases and J by 3 bases; unmatched bases: 9. The CDR3 DNA reads as TGTGCCAGCAGCCCGAGGGTTAGCGGGAACTACAATGAGCAGTTCTTC. Residues: CASSPRVSGNYNEQFF.

This clonotype was recorded at least ten times. V is TRBV10-3 and J is TRBJ2-5; maybe TRBD1 (5 bases). Trimming removed 0 bases at V and 1 base at J, with 9 bases between. The CDR3 is 15 amino acids. The germline CDR1 and CDR2 sequences are ENHRY and SYGVKD. CDR3 sequence (DNA): TGTGCCATCAGTGAGTCCCTGACAGCCCAAGAGACCCAGTACTTC. It encodes CAISESLTAQETQYF.

The sample holds many counts of this clonotype. The rearrangement links TRBV29-1 to TRBJ1-2; D call uncertain. The CDR3 is 12 amino acids. Trimming cost V 7 bases and J 0 bases, with 9 bases left between them. Germline-derived CDR1 and CDR2 are SQVTM and ANQGSEA. The CDR3 sequence is CSATAANYGYTF. In DNA form, the CDR3 reads TGCAGCGCCACGGCGGCTAACTATGGCTACACCTTC.

In this sample, this clonotype turned up many times. V usage is TRBV7-6 and J usage is TRBJ2-1; 7 bases fit TRBD1. The germline CDR1 and CDR2 sequences are SGHVS and FNYEAQ. The CDR3 contains 17 residues. The J segment lost 1 base and the V segment lost 2 bases, leaving 8 bases of the junction unmatched. The CDR3, as DNA: TGTGCCAGCAGCTTAAAGGGGGCCCAAAGGTCCTACAATGAGCAGTTCTTC. It codes for CASSLKGAQRSYNEQFF.

The rearrangement joins TRBV5-1 to TRBJ2-2; the match to TRBD2 covers 7 bases. V lost 0 bases and J lost 4; bases outside the gene matches: 6. The CDR3 consists of 16 residues. Germline lookup yields CDR1 SGHRS and CDR2 YFSETQ. The CDR3 nucleotides read TGCGCCAGCAGCTTGGGGCCTAGCGGACTCACCGGGGAGCTGTTTTTT. Translation: CASSLGPSGLTGELFF.

This clonotype has a handful of counts. V gene TRBV18 combines with J gene TRBJ1-2; D is unresolved. This CDR3 is built from 13 residues. The V end was cut by 4 bases, the J end by 3 bases, with 9 bases between. Germline V CDR1 and CDR2: KGHSH, LQKENI. In DNA, the CDR3 is TGTGCCAGCTCACTGGCTGCAGACTATGGCTACACCTTC. Translated, it gives CASSLAADYGYTF.

This clonotype was observed a handful of times. The chain has TRBV6-2 or TRBV6-3 and TRBJ2-2; unclear D gene. The ends were cut back, 2 bases at V and 5 bases at J, with 6 bases in the middle. The CDR3 runs 13 residues. CDR1 is MNHEY, CDR2 SVGEGT, per germline. The CDR3 spells CASSYRQTGELFF. The DNA for the CDR3 is TGTGCCAGCAGTTACCGGCAGACCGGGGAGCTGTTTTTT.

This clonotype occurred many times. The chain uses TRBV2 and TRBJ1-1, with D possibly matching TRBD1 (6 bases). Trimming removed 3 bases from V and 5 bases from J, with 10 bases in between. The CDR3 loop spans 13 amino acids. The V gene's germline CDR1 is SNHLY and CDR2 FYNNEI. CDR3 region: CASSEGARTEAFF. The CDR3 DNA is TGTGCCAGCAGTGAGGGGGCGCGGACTGAAGCTTTCTTT.

This clonotype occurred many times. V usage is TRBV7-2 and J usage is TRBJ2-4, with D possibly being TRBD1 or TRBD2 (5 bases each). Germline V gives CDR1 SGHTA, CDR2 FQGNSA. The V end was cut by 5 bases, the J end by 1 base, with 12 bases between. CDR3 length: 15 residues. The CDR3 coding sequence is TGTGCCAGCAGCAACGCCGGGACGGCCAAAAACATTCAGTACTTC. It specifies CASSNAGTAKNIQYF.

V usage is TRBV6-5 and J usage is TRBJ2-5; TRBD1 might be the D (6 bases). V was trimmed by 5 bases and J by 2 bases, leaving 12 bases between them. The germline gives CDR1 MNHEY, CDR2 SVGAGI. The CDR3 is made up of 14 amino acids. The CDR3 loop reads CASSQGGRQETQYF. For the CDR3, the DNA is TGTGCCAGCAGTCAAGGGGGAAGACAAGAGACCCAGTACTTC.